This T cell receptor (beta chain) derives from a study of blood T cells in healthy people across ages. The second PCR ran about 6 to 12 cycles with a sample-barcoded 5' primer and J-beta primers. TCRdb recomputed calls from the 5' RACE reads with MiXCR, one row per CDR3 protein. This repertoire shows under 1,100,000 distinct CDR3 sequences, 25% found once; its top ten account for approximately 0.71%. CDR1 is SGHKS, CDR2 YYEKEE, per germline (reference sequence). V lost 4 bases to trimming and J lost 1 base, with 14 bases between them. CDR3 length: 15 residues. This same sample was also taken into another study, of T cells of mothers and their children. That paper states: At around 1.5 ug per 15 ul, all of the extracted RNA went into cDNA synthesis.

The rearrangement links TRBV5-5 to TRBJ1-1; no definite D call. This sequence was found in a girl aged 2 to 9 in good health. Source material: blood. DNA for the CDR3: TGTGCCAGCAGCGCCCTGGGCGGCCAGAACACTGAAGCTTTCTTT. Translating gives CASSALGGQNTEAFF. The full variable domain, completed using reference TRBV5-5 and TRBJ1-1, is DAGVTQSPTHLIKTRGQQVTLRCSPISGHKSVSWYQQVLGQGPQFIFQYYEKEERGRGNFPDRFSARQFPNYSSELNVNALLLGDSALYLCASSALGGQNTEAFFGQGTRLTVV.